The T cell receptor (beta chain) described here comes from a study of blood T cell repertoires in COVID-19. Study overall: Researchers got acute and convalescent COVID-19 samples from the United States, Italy and Spain. PBMCs, B-cell-depleted T cells, or T cells provided the cDNA or gDNA that made up the material.

Generated by immunoSEQ multiplex PCR, the TCRdb table keeps only in-frame clones and is missing some. The sample includes about 96,000 clones, 70% to 90% seen only once; the top ten take roughly 4.2%. CDR1 is MDHEN and CDR2 is SYDVKM in the germline V gene. The CDR3 contains 13 residues. The germline V and J ends were trimmed by 3 bases and 4 bases, with 7 bases remaining between them. Those enrolled in Seattle joined during active infection and were followed longitudinally afterward. The sequenced material came from peripheral blood. This TCR came from a human donor with COVID-19, enrolled during active disease. The donor label of this sample is uncertain. The gene calls are TRBV28 and TRBJ1-5; D is ambiguous. The DNA of the CDR3 is TGTGCCAGCAGTTTCTCAGTTAATCAGCCCCAGCATTTT. Translated: CASSFSVNQPQHF.